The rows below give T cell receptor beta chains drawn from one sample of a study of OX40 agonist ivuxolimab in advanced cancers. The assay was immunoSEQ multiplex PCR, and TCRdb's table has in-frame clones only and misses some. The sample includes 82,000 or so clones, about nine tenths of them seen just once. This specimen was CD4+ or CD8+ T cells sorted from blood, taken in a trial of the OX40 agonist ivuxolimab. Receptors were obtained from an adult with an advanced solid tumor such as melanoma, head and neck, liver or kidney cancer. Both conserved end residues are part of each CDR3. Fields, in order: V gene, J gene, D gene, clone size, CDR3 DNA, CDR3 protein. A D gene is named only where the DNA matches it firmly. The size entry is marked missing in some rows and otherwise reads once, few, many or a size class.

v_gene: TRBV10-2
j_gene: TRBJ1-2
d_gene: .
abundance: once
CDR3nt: TGCGCCAGCAGTGCCGACGGGAACTATGGCTACACCTTC
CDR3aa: CASSADGNYGYTF

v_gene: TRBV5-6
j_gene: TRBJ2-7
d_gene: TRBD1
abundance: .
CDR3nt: TGTGCCAGCAGCTTGTCGGGGACAGGGATCCACGAGCAGTACTTC
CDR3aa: CASSLSGTGIHEQYF

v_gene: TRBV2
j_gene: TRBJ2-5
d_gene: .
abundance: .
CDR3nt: TGTGCCAGCAGTGATTCAGCCGGGACCCAGTACTTC
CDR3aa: CASSDSAGTQYF

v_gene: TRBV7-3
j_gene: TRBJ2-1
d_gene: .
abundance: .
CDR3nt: TGTGCCAGCAGCTTAAGGGCCGGGCTCAATGAGCAGTTCTTC
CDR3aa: CASSLRAGLNEQFF

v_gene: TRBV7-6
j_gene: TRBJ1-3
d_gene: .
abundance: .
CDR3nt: TGTGCCAGCAGCTTAGCCGGACAAAGAGCAGGAAACACCATATATTTT
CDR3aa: CASSLAGQRAGNTIYF

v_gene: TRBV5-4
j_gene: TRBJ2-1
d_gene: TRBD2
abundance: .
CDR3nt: TGTGCCAGCAGCTTGTTCCTAGCGGGCAACTCCTACAATGAGCAGTTCTTC
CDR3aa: CASSLFLAGNSYNEQFF

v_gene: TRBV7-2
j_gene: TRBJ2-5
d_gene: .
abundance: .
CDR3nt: TGTGCCAGCAGCTTAGTCCCGAACGCCCGGGAGACCCAGTACTTC
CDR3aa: CASSLVPNARETQYF

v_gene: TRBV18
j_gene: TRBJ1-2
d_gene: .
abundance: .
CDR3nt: TGTGCCAGCTCACCAGTCTTTTCAGGGGCCGAAAGCTCCTATGGCTACACCTTC
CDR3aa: CASSPVFSGAESSYGYTF

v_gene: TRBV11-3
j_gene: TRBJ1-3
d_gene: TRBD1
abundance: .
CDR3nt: TGTGCCAGCAGCCCGGGACAGGGACCTGGAAACACCATATATTTT
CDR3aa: CASSPGQGPGNTIYF

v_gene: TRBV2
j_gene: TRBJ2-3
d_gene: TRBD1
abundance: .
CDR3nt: TGTGCCAGCAGTGGACAGGGCATAGATACGCAGTATTTT
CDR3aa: CASSGQGIDTQYF

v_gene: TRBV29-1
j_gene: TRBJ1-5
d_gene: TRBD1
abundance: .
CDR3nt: TGCAGCGTTAGACAGGGTTCAGGCCAGCCCCAGCATTTT
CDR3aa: CSVRQGSGQPQHF

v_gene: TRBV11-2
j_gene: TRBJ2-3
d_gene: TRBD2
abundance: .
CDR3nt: TGTGCCAGCAGCTTACGGGGGGTGGTTCATGATACGCAGTATTTT
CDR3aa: CASSLRGVVHDTQYF

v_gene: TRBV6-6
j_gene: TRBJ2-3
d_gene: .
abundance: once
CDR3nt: TGTGCCAGCAGTTTATCAAGCGGGAGCACAGATACGCAGTATTTT
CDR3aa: CASSLSSGSTDTQYF

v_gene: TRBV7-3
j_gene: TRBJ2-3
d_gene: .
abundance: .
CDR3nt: TGTGCCCGTCCCTCAGATACGCAGTATTTT
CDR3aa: CARPSDTQYF

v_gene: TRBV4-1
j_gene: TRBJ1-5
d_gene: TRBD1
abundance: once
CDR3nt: TGCGCCAGCAGCCAAGGTCTTACAGGGGACCCTAGCAATCAGCCCCAGCATTTT
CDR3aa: CASSQGLTGDPSNQPQHF

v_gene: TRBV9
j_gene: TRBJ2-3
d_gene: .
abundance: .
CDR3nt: TGTGCCAGCAGCGGGGACTCCTACCCCACAGATACGCAGTATTTT
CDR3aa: CASSGDSYPTDTQYF

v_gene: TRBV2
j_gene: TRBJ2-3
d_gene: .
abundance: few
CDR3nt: TGTGCCAGCAGGGCGGGGCAGCACACAGATACGCAGTATTTT
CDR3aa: CASRAGQHTDTQYF